These 32 T cell receptor beta chains came from one sample sequenced in a study of cytomegalovirus exposure and HLA in healthy donors. PCR used 60 Vbeta primers and 13 Jbeta primers. Here immunoSEQ multiplex PCR was the method, and the copy in TCRdb shows in-frame clones only, minus some. Counted here are about 160,000 clones, approximately 80% occurring once; the ten biggest clones make up 7%. Sample: PBMCs. The origin of the receptors is a woman aged 30 to 39 in good health and CMV-seropositive.

V and J are TRBV6-5 and TRBJ1-4, with D hard to call. Looked up from germline, CDR1 is MNHEY and CDR2 is SVGAGI. The V end was cut by 2 bases, the J end by 10 bases, with 17 bases between. The CDR3 consists of 15 residues. The CDR3: CASSYDWVLSGKLFF. The CDR3 DNA reads TGTGCCAGCAGTTACGACTGGGTCTTGTCCGGAAAACTGTTTTTT.

The gene calls are TRBV28 and TRBJ1-2; TRBD1 matches 7 bases. Germline CDR1 is MDHEN and CDR2 is SYDVKM. The CDR3 extends over 14 amino acids. V gave up 8 bases and J gave up 9 bases; unmatched junction bases: 15. Written as DNA, the CDR3 is TGTGCCAGCTCCGGAGGGGGCGGGGTATATAGCTACACCTTC. It encodes CASSGGGGVYSYTF.

V and J are TRBV7-9 and TRBJ1-2; D is perhaps TRBD1 (5 bases). Trimming cost V 3 bases and J 3 bases, with 20 bases left between them. Germline CDR1 SEHNR, CDR2 FQNEAQ (reference sequence). The CDR3 has 17 amino acids. The CDR3 sequence is CASSFNLLGQGDYGYTF. DNA for the CDR3: TGTGCCAGCAGCTTCAATCTGCTTGGGCAGGGCGACTATGGCTACACCTTC.

This clone was picked up a small number of times. One end of the junction is discordant with germline, which a read error may explain. The chain carries TRBV4-3 and TRBJ1-2; a weak D match, TRBD1 (5 bases). Per germline, CDR1 LGHNA and CDR2 YSLEER. The length of the CDR3 is 13 residues. CDR3 amino acids: CASSQDFGQGCVF. DNA of the CDR3: TGCGCCAGCAGCCAAGATTTCGGGCAGGGATGTGTCTTC.

The rearrangement joins TRBV25-1 to TRBJ2-5; TRBD2 is a possible D gene (5 bases). The J call may not be correct, given that the DNA end is closer to TRBJ2-7. This CDR3 region has 13 residues. Germline V gene data show CDR1 as MGHDK and CDR2 as SYGVNS. The CDR3 is CASKNYGGYEQYF. CDR3 DNA: TGTGCCAGCAAAAACTATGGAGGATACGAGCAGTACTTC.

The gene calls are TRBV6-5 and TRBJ1-6; the match to TRBD1 covers 7 bases. Germline CDR1 MNHEY, CDR2 SVGAGI. This CDR3 is 14 amino acids long. V was clipped by 5 bases and J by 8 bases; unmatched bases: 6. Here the CDR3 reads CASSKTGVDSPLHF. The DNA of the CDR3 is TGTGCCAGCAGTAAAACAGGGGTTGATTCACCCCTCCACTTT.

This clone has more than one count but fewer than ten. The V call is TRBV5-1, the J call TRBJ2-7; 7 bases line up with TRBD1. The J segment lost 3 bases and the V segment lost 3 bases, leaving 15 bases of the junction unmatched. Germline lookup yields CDR1 SGHRS and CDR2 YFSETQ. This CDR3 comprises 17 residues. DNA of the CDR3: TGCGCCAGCAGCTGGGAAGGACAGGCCCCTGATTACTACGAGCAGTACTTC. Its protein product is CASSWEGQAPDYYEQYF.

This clone was counted a few times. CDR3 sequence reads: CASRPTGGIYEQYF. The CDR3 coding sequence is TGCGCCAGCAGACCCACAGGGGGCATCTACGAGCAGTACTTC. The chain carries TRBV5-1 and TRBJ2-7; 9 nucleotides line up with TRBD1. J was trimmed by 3 bases and V by 5 bases; bases with no gene match: 6. The CDR3 extends over 14 amino acids. Per germline, CDR1 SGHRS and CDR2 YFSETQ.

The chain has TRBV7-2 and TRBJ2-7; possibly TRBD1 for D (6 bases). The germline V gene encodes CDR1 SGHTA and CDR2 FQGNSA. The germline V and J ends were trimmed by 6 bases and 2 bases, with 14 bases remaining between them. CDR3 length equals 14 residues. CDR3 amino acids: CASSSDRSTYEQYF. The CDR3, as DNA: TGTGCCAGCAGTTCCGACAGGAGTACCTACGAGCAGTACTTC. Filled out from reference TRBV7-2 and TRBJ2-7, the complete variable domain reads GAGVSQSPSNKVTEKGKDVELRCDPISGHTALYWYRQSLGQGLEFLIYFQGNSAPDKSGLPSDRFSAERTGGSVSTLTIQRTQQEDSAVYLCASSSDRSTYEQYFGPGTRLTVT.

The chain carries TRBV5-1 and TRBJ2-7, with 7 positions matching TRBD1. The V and J ends lost 3 bases and 6 bases, in that order; junction bases with no gene match: 12. This CDR3 contains 15 residues. From germline, CDR1 is SGHRS and CDR2 YFSETQ. In nucleotides, the CDR3 is TGCGCCAGCAGCTCCCCCGGGACAGCGGAATCCGAGCAGTACTTC. Encoded protein: CASSSPGTAESEQYF.

The V and J genes are TRBV28 and TRBJ1-1; D is ambiguous. This CDR3 contains 15 residues. Per the germline V gene, CDR1 is MDHEN and CDR2 is SYDVKM. V shed 7 bases and J shed 0 bases, with 15 bases lying between them. The chain's CDR3 is CASTGPGGLNTEAFF. CDR3 in DNA: TGTGCCAGCACCGGCCCGGGTGGCTTGAACACTGAAGCTTTCTTT.

This clone was seen only once. V usage is TRBV9 and J usage is TRBJ2-1, with 8 bases aligning to TRBD2. This CDR3 is built from 13 residues. The germline CDR1 and CDR2 sequences are SGDLS and YYNGEE. With V trimmed by 6 bases and J by 5 bases, 4 bases remained unmatched. The CDR3 is CASNRGGHNEQFF. CDR3 bases: TGTGCCAGCAACCGGGGGGGACACAATGAGCAGTTCTTC.

The chain carries TRBV18 and TRBJ1-3, with 8 bases that match TRBD1. Germline lookup yields CDR1 KGHSH and CDR2 LQKENI. Trimming removed 4 bases from V and 16 bases from J; junction bases left unmatched: 12. This CDR3 has 13 amino acids. In nucleotides, the CDR3 is TGTGCCAGCTCACTAGCCGGGACAGGAGTATGGTATTTT. Amino acids: CASSLAGTGVWYF.

The sample holds one count of this clone. The chain joins TRBV7-9 to TRBJ2-2, with 8 bases matching TRBD1. Trimming cost V 3 bases and J 5 bases; bases outside gene matches: 8. The CDR3 covers 16 residues. CDR1 and CDR2 (germline): SEHNR, FQNEAQ (reference sequence). The CDR3 nucleotides are TGTGCCAGCAGCTTCCCCCAGGGGGCGAGGACCGGGGAGCTGTTTTTT. Amino acid sequence: CASSFPQGARTGELFF.

J is TRBJ1-5 and V is TRBV18; 8 bases agree with TRBD1. The germline CDR1 and CDR2 sequences are KGHSH and LQKENI. This CDR3 is 14 amino acids long. The V gene end was trimmed by 5 bases and the J gene end by 5 bases; junction bases not matched to a gene: 5. The CDR3 spells CASSNTGGDQPQHF. CDR3 in DNA: TGTGCCAGCTCAAATACAGGGGGAGATCAGCCCCAGCATTTT.

In the case of this clone: A read error may account for a junction end that differs from germline. Other DNA sequences in this specimen translate into the identical CDR3. J is TRBJ1-1 and V is TRBV5-1, with 7 bases fitting TRBD1. The germline gives CDR1 SGHRS, CDR2 YFSETQ. The CDR3 is 14 residues long. The CDR3 spells CASTMDRSYTEAFF. In DNA form, the CDR3 reads TGTGCCAGTACTATGGACAGGAGCTACACTGAAGCTTTCTTT.

The CDR3 spells CASSWLDSGASPLHF. CDR3 sequence (DNA): TGTGCCAGCAGCTGGCTAGACAGTGGAGCTTCACCCCTCCACTTT. The chain is built from TRBV11-1 and TRBJ1-6, with D tentatively TRBD1 (5 bases). The CDR3 covers 15 residues. The V gene's germline CDR1 is SGHAT and CDR2 FQDESV (reference sequence). Trimming stripped 4 bases from V and 9 bases from J, with 16 bases between. The full variable domain, its missing parts supplied by reference TRBV11-1 and TRBJ1-6, is EAEVAQSPRYKITEKSQAVAFWCDPISGHATLYWYRQILGQGPELLVQFQDESVVDDSQLPKDRFSAERLKGVDSTLKIQPAELGDSAMYLCASSWLDSGASPLHFGNGTRLTVT.

The rearrangement uses TRBV6-5 and TRBJ1-3, with D unresolved. The CDR3 is made up of 15 amino acids. V lost 5 bases, J lost 0 bases, and 11 bases lay in between. Germline V gene data show CDR1 as MNHEY and CDR2 as SVGAGI. This chain's CDR3 is CASSPNGLSGNTIYF. The CDR3 DNA sequence: TGTGCCAGCAGTCCTAATGGGCTCTCTGGAAACACCATATATTTT.

The chain joins TRBV5-1 to TRBJ2-2, with 7 bases lining up with TRBD2. Germline assignment: CDR1 SGHRS and CDR2 YFSETQ. The ends lost 3 bases at V and 5 bases at J; junction bases unmatched: 7. This CDR3 has 15 amino acids. As DNA, the CDR3 is TGCGCCAGCAGCTCAAACTGGGGGGGGACCGGGGAGCTGTTTTTT. Translating gives CASSSNWGGTGELFF.

This clone occurred once. The genes are TRBV7-6 and TRBJ1-3; weak D call: TRBD1 (5 bases). The CDR3 is made up of 13 amino acids. Per the germline V gene, CDR1 is SGHVS and CDR2 is FNYEAQ. CDR3 in DNA: TGTGCGGGGCCGGGCCAAACTGGAAACACCATATATTTT. Its translation is CAGPGQTGNTIYF.

This clone was counted between two and nine times. The chain combines TRBV6-6 with TRBJ1-5; tentative D call: TRBD1 (5 bases). CDR1 and CDR2 from the germline V gene are MNHNY and SVGAGI (reference sequence). Between the trimmed V and J ends, which lost 11 bases and 3 bases, there was a span of 17 bases. CDR3 size: 14 residues. CDR3 amino acids: CAATPWDSNQPQHF. In DNA, the CDR3 is TGTGCCGCCACCCCCTGGGACTCCAATCAGCCCCAGCATTTT.

The gene calls are TRBV7-9 and TRBJ2-1, with 14 positions matching TRBD2. This CDR3 has 15 amino acids. Germline-derived CDR1 and CDR2 are SEHNR and FQNEAQ (reference sequence). V lost 2 bases and J lost 8; bases outside the gene matches: 2. This CDR3 is CASSLRLAGGDEQFF. The CDR3 DNA follows: TGTGCCAGCAGCTTACGACTAGCGGGGGGGGATGAGCAGTTCTTC.

The table lists this clone with a count of one. The chain carries TRBV30 and TRBJ1-5, with 11 bases fitting TRBD1. V lost 5 bases to trimming and J lost 7 bases; unmatched junction nucleotides: 1. CDR1 is GTSNPN, CDR2 SVGIG, per germline (reference sequence). This CDR3 region has 12 residues. CDR3 residues: CAWGTGGQPQHF. For the CDR3, the DNA is TGTGCCTGGGGGACAGGGGGGCAGCCCCAGCATTTT. The full variable domain, its missing parts supplied by reference TRBV30 and TRBJ1-5, is SQTIHQWPATLVQPVGSPLSLECTVEGTSNPNLYWYRQAAGRGLQLLFYSVGIGQISSEVPQNLSASRPQDRQFILSSKKLLLSDSGFYLCAWGTGGQPQHFGDGTRLSIL.

The J gene is TRBJ2-7, the V gene TRBV19; TRBD1 matches at 7 bases. The CDR3 has 12 amino acids. Germline V lookup: CDR1 LNHDA, CDR2 SQIVND (reference sequence). The ends lost 6 bases at V and 6 bases at J; junction bases unmatched: 5. CDR3 DNA: TGTGCCAGTAGCACCGCAGGGGGCGAGCAGTACTTC. It yields the protein CASSTAGGEQYF.

Notes on this clone: At the DNA level, this CDR3 is encoded by other sequences in the same sample as well. This rearrangement joins TRBV9 to TRBJ2-7; TRBD1 agrees at 7 bases. V was clipped by 2 bases and J by 1 base; unmatched bases: 3. Germline V gives CDR1 SGDLS, CDR2 YYNGEE. This CDR3 comprises 14 residues. The CDR3 spells CASSVTGSSYEQYF. CDR3 nucleotides: TGTGCCAGCAGCGTGACAGGGAGTTCCTACGAGCAGTACTTC. The full variable domain, with the rest looked up from reference TRBV9 and TRBJ2-7, is DSGVTQTPKHLITATGQRVTLRCSPRSGDLSVYWYQQSLDQGLQFLIQYYNGEERAKGNILERFSAQQFPDLHSELNLSSLELGDSALYFCASSVTGSSYEQYFGPGTRLTVT.

The chain links TRBV9 to TRBJ2-1, with 9 nucleotides matching TRBD1. V shed 5 bases, J shed 4 bases, and the junction held 7 bases outside the gene matches. This CDR3 has 15 residues. Germline assignment: CDR1 SGDLS and CDR2 YYNGEE. CDR3: CASSRGQGRYNEQFF. The CDR3, as DNA: TGTGCCAGCAGTCGCGGACAGGGGAGATACAATGAGCAGTTCTTC.

The V gene is TRBV10-3, the J gene TRBJ2-1, with a possible D match to TRBD2 (6 bases). Trimming removed 7 bases from V and 8 bases from J, with 12 bases in between. The CDR3 is 12 amino acids. Germline V gene lookup returns CDR1 ENHRY and CDR2 SYGVKD. CDR3 protein: CAIKEGADEQFF. As DNA, the CDR3 is TGTGCCATCAAGGAGGGTGCGGATGAGCAGTTCTTC.

This chain joins TRBV6-1 and TRBJ2-3; TRBD2 matches at 8 bases. Germline V gene lookup returns CDR1 MNHNS and CDR2 SASEGT. Losses at the gene ends were 1 base for V and 8 bases for J; bases not matched to a gene: 11. This CDR3 region has 16 residues. The CDR3 DNA reads TGTGCCAGCAGTGAAGTGATGGGACTAGAACCAGTTACGCAGTATTTT. It encodes CASSEVMGLEPVTQYF.

On this clone: The sample has other DNA sequences that encode this CDR3 too. The chain carries TRBV7-3 and TRBJ2-2, with 8 bases aligning to TRBD1. V was pared by 6 bases and J by 4 bases, with 7 bases of the junction left unmatched. From germline, CDR1 is SGHTA and CDR2 FQGTGA. The CDR3 has 15 residues. The CDR3 is CASSKRTGSTGELFF. In DNA form, the CDR3 reads TGTGCCAGCAGTAAACGGACAGGGAGCACCGGGGAGCTGTTTTTT.

The V gene is TRBV7-9, the J gene TRBJ1-1, with D perhaps matching TRBD1 (5 bases). CDR3 length: 14 amino acids. Germline V lookup: CDR1 SEHNR, CDR2 FQNEAQ (reference sequence). V gave up 7 bases and J gave up 4 bases, with 16 bases separating them. The CDR3 loop reads CASTLTHRPTEAFF. The CDR3 DNA is TGTGCCAGCACCCTTACCCACAGGCCCACTGAAGCTTTCTTT. Using reference TRBV7-9 and TRBJ1-1 for the parts outside the CDR3, the full variable domain is DTGVSQNPRHKITKRGQNVTFRCDPISEHNRLYWYRQTLGQGPEFLTYFQNEAQLEKSRLLSDRFSAERPKGSFSTLEIQRTEQGDSAMYLCASTLTHRPTEAFFGQGTRLTVV.

The chain couples TRBV29-1 to TRBJ1-2; D uncertain. CDR1 and CDR2 (germline): SQVTM, ANQGSEA. The CDR3 has 13 residues. V was trimmed by 5 bases and J by 2 bases, leaving 12 bases between them. The CDR3 region has the DNA TGCAGCGTTCTCGGACTTACGAACTATGGCTACACCTTC. Amino acid sequence: CSVLGLTNYGYTF.

This sequence joins TRBV18 and TRBJ2-7, with 11 bases identical to TRBD1. The V segment lost 0 bases and the J segment 0 bases; nucleotides outside the gene matches: 10. CDR1 and CDR2 (germline): KGHSH, LQKENI. The CDR3 is 19 residues long. CDR3 amino acids: CASSPPPGQGVLGSYEQYF. CDR3 sequence (DNA): TGTGCCAGCTCACCACCGCCGGGACAGGGGGTTTTGGGCTCCTACGAGCAGTACTTC.